A single sample gave rise to the 31 T cell receptor beta chains below, sequenced in a study of shared clonotypes between healthy human individuals. TCRdb's copy holds only in-frame clones and misses some; the assay was immunoSEQ multiplex PCR. This sample has about 2.4 million clones, with approximately 93% found just once. Sequencing was done on a sample of naive CD4+ T cells from PBMCs. The subset is: CD45RA+ positively selected. These receptors were obtained from a man younger than 35 in good health. Some clones in this sample may be carry-over from other donors' samples.

CDR3 in amino acids: CASSVGPVGAGSRDTQYF. CDR3 nucleotide sequence: TGTGCCAGCAGCGTAGGCCCCGTTGGGGCGGGATCTAGGGATACGCAGTATTTT. The rearrangement links TRBV9 to TRBJ2-3; D may be TRBD2 (6 bases). The CDR3 is 18 amino acids. V gave up 0 bases and J gave up 6 bases, with 23 bases separating them. Germline assignment: CDR1 SGDLS and CDR2 YYNGEE.

V gene TRBV7-2 combines with J gene TRBJ2-7, with TRBD2 matching 7 bases. CDR1 SGHTA and CDR2 FQGNSA come from the germline V gene. V gave up 2 bases and J gave up 5 bases; unmatched junction bases: 9. This CDR3 has 15 residues. The CDR3 DNA follows: TGTGCCAGCAGCTTACAACAGGCGGGAGTCGACGAGCAGTACTTC. It yields the protein CASSLQQAGVDEQYF. Using reference TRBV7-2 and TRBJ2-7 for the parts outside the CDR3, the full variable domain is GAGVSQSPSNKVTEKGKDVELRCDPISGHTALYWYRQSLGQGLEFLIYFQGNSAPDKSGLPSDRFSAERTGGSVSTLTIQRTQQEDSAVYLCASSLQQAGVDEQYFGPGTRLTVT.

This chain links TRBV4-1 with TRBJ2-1; D call uncertain. The germline V gene has CDR1 MGHRA and CDR2 YSYEKL. The V and J ends lost 0 bases and 4 bases respectively, with 13 bases between them. This CDR3 is 16 amino acids long. The CDR3 region has the DNA TGCGCCAGCAGCCAAGATGACGGCAGTATTTACAATGAGCAGTTCTTC. Protein product: CASSQDDGSIYNEQFF.

The chain is built from TRBV27 and TRBJ2-1; TRBD2 aligns across 12 bases. The V gene's germline CDR1 is MNHEY and CDR2 SMNVEV (reference sequence). V lost 5 bases and J lost 5; bases outside the gene matches: 4. CDR3 length: 15 residues. CDR3 coding DNA: TGTGCCAGCAGTGCCCGACTAGCGGGAGACAATGAGCAGTTCTTC. Translating it yields CASSARLAGDNEQFF.

This chain uses TRBV5-8 with TRBJ2-5, with 15 bases identical to TRBD2. The CDR3 runs 15 residues. Losses at the gene ends were 2 bases for V and 7 bases for J; bases not matched to a gene: 3. Germline V gene data show CDR1 as SGHTS and CDR2 as YDEGEE. This CDR3 reads CASSFMGLAGGTQYF. The CDR3 DNA reads TGTGCCAGCAGCTTCATGGGACTAGCGGGAGGGACCCAGTACTTC.

The V and J genes are TRBV5-1 and TRBJ1-2; TRBD1 aligns across 8 bases. Unmatched junction bases numbered 7, after V lost 3 bases and J lost 6 bases. The germline gives CDR1 SGHRS, CDR2 YFSETQ. CDR3 length: 14 residues. This CDR3 is CASSSTGTGDGYTF. The CDR3 nucleotides are TGCGCCAGCAGCTCGACTGGGACAGGAGATGGCTACACCTTC.

This clone was detected only once. This sequence joins TRBV2 and TRBJ2-7, with TRBD1 identical over 8 bases. Germline lookup yields CDR1 SNHLY and CDR2 FYNNEI. The V segment lost 3 bases and the J segment 3 bases; nucleotides outside the gene matches: 7. This CDR3 contains 15 residues. This CDR3 reads CASSDSLQGGYEQYF. The CDR3 DNA follows: TGTGCCAGCAGTGACTCCTTACAGGGGGGCTACGAGCAGTACTTC.

V usage is TRBV28 and J usage is TRBJ1-5; maybe TRBD1 (5 bases). This CDR3 region has 15 residues. The V and J ends lost 5 bases and 3 bases respectively, with 14 bases between them. Germline assignment: CDR1 MDHEN and CDR2 SYDVKM. The CDR3 DNA follows: TGTGCCAGCAGTCCCCAGGGAGGGACCAATCAGCCCCAGCATTTT. This gives the protein CASSPQGGTNQPQHF.

This chain connects TRBV28 to TRBJ2-7; 8 bases are shared with TRBD2. Germline V lookup: CDR1 MDHEN, CDR2 SYDVKM. The CDR3 is 17 amino acids. Unmatched junction bases numbered 14, after V lost 1 base and J lost 6 bases. The CDR3 spells CASSLLVTSGTGGEQYF. Written as DNA, the CDR3 is TGTGCCAGCAGTTTATTAGTAACTAGCGGAACCGGCGGCGAGCAGTACTTC.

The genes are TRBV25-1 and TRBJ1-1; D not resolved. The CDR3 runs 16 residues. Germline V gene lookup returns CDR1 MGHDK and CDR2 SYGVNS. V gave up 4 bases and J gave up 1 base, with 16 bases separating them. CDR3 DNA: TGTGCCAGCAGTGGAAGCTCGAGACCCACGAACACTGAAGCTTTCTTT. This sequence encodes CASSGSSRPTNTEAFF.

The rearrangement links TRBV5-5 to TRBJ1-1, with a weak D call TRBD1 (6 bases). V dropped 3 bases and J dropped 1 base, with 10 bases sitting between them. This CDR3 comprises 14 residues. CDR1 and CDR2 (germline): SGHKS, YYEKEE (reference sequence). CDR3 DNA: TGTGCCAGCAGCTCGGGGACAAGGAACACTGAAGCTTTCTTT. Translation: CASSSGTRNTEAFF.

In DNA, the CDR3 is TGTGCCAGCAGTGAAGTAAACAGACCCGACTATGGCTACACCTTC. Encoded protein: CASSEVNRPDYGYTF. The gene calls are TRBV6-1 and TRBJ1-2; D is ambiguous. The V and J ends lost 1 base and 3 bases respectively, with 12 bases between them. Germline V gene sequence: CDR1 MNHNS, CDR2 SASEGT. The CDR3 sequence is 15 residues long.

The chain is built from TRBV28 and TRBJ1-2; TRBD1 matches at 7 bases. J gave up 4 bases and V 5 bases, and 7 bases lay outside the gene matches. CDR3 length equals 14 residues. The germline gives CDR1 MDHEN, CDR2 SYDVKM. The CDR3 bases are TGTGCCAGCAGTCCTGGGGACAGCCCCTATGGCTACACCTTC. The encoded protein is CASSPGDSPYGYTF.

This clone appeared a single time. The chain links TRBV11-2 to TRBJ2-7; D remains ambiguous. V was trimmed by 2 bases and J by 2 bases, leaving 13 bases between them. CDR1 is SGHAT, CDR2 FQNNGV, per germline. The CDR3 is made up of 15 amino acids. The DNA for the CDR3 is TGTGCCAGCAGCTTACGCCGGGTCATCGCCTACGAGCAGTACTTC. It translates to CASSLRRVIAYEQYF. Full variable domain (rest looked up from reference TRBV11-2 and TRBJ2-7): EAGVAQSPRYKIIEKRQSVAFWCNPISGHATLYWYQQILGQGPKLLIQFQNNGVVDDSQLPKDRFSAERLKGVDSTLKIQPAKLEDSAVYLCASSLRRVIAYEQYFGPGTRLTVT.

The chain couples TRBV10-2 to TRBJ2-7; TRBD2 matches 12 bases. V gave up 6 bases and J gave up 0 bases; unmatched junction bases: 12. The CDR3 has 18 amino acids. The germline V gene has CDR1 WSHSY and CDR2 SAAADI. CDR3 residues: CASRWGASGRAGSYEQYF. CDR3 nucleotides: TGCGCCAGCAGGTGGGGGGCTAGCGGGAGGGCGGGCTCCTACGAGCAGTACTTC.

The chain has TRBV5-1 and TRBJ1-2, with D uncertain. The CDR3 sequence is 13 residues long. Trimming stripped 7 bases from V and 7 bases from J, with 17 bases between. Germline V gene data show CDR1 as SGHRS and CDR2 as YFSETQ. CDR3 sequence reads: CASAPATRTGYTF. CDR3 coding DNA: TGCGCCAGCGCCCCGGCCACCCGGACTGGCTACACCTTC. Complete variable domain (other parts from reference TRBV5-1 and TRBJ1-2): KAGVTQTPRYLIKTRGQQVTLSCSPISGHRSVSWYQQTPGQGLQFLFEYFSETQRNKGNFPGRFSGRQFSNSRSEMNVSTLELGDSALYLCASAPATRTGYTFGSGTRLTVV.

This clone was recorded only once. The V gene is TRBV4-2, the J gene TRBJ2-7, with D perhaps TRBD1 or TRBD2 (5 bases each). Trimming left V 1 base short and J 2 bases short, with 12 bases between. Germline-derived CDR1 and CDR2 are LGHNA and YNFKEQ. This CDR3 has 15 residues. The CDR3 DNA follows: TGTGCCAGCAGCCAAGTCGGGGACGTCGCCTACGAGCAGTACTTC. The encoded protein is CASSQVGDVAYEQYF.

The chain links TRBV28 to TRBJ2-5, with D possibly being TRBD1 (6 bases). The germline V gene has CDR1 MDHEN and CDR2 SYDVKM. Trimming took off 6 bases at V and 5 bases at J, with 13 bases between the two ends. CDR3 size: 13 residues. The CDR3: CASSSDRMETQYF. CDR3 DNA: TGTGCCAGCAGCTCTGACAGGATGGAGACCCAGTACTTC.

The CDR3 sequence: CASSFMGQQETQYF. In nucleotides, the CDR3 is TGTGCCAGCAGTTTCATGGGACAGCAAGAGACCCAGTACTTC. The V and J genes are TRBV28 and TRBJ2-5; 7 nucleotides agree with TRBD1. V shed 3 bases, J shed 2 bases, and the junction held 3 bases outside the gene matches. Per germline, CDR1 MDHEN and CDR2 SYDVKM. The CDR3 has 14 residues.

The chain links TRBV7-6 to TRBJ2-2; possibly TRBD2 for D (6 bases). Germline values: CDR1 SGHVS, CDR2 FNYEAQ. The germline V and J ends were trimmed by 5 bases and 3 bases, with 16 bases remaining between them. The CDR3 sequence is 16 residues long. Written as DNA, the CDR3 is TGTGCCAGCAGCCCGGTGGGGGGTACGGACACCGGGGAGCTGTTTTTT. It yields the protein CASSPVGGTDTGELFF.

The V and J genes are TRBV14 and TRBJ2-7; D might be TRBD1 or TRBD2, each matching 5 bases. This CDR3 region has 15 residues. The V end was cut by 1 base, the J end by 2 bases, with 12 bases between. In germline, CDR1 is SGHDN, CDR2 FVKESK. The CDR3 DNA sequence: TGTGCCAGCAGCCAAGGCCAGGGAGTTCCCTACGAGCAGTACTTC. This sequence encodes CASSQGQGVPYEQYF. The entire variable domain, with the rest obtained from reference TRBV14 and TRBJ2-7, is as follows: EAGVTQFPSHSVIEKGQTVTLRCDPISGHDNLYWYRRVMGKEIKFLLHFVKESKQDESGMPNNRFLAERTGGTYSTLKVQPAELEDSGVYFCASSQGQGVPYEQYFGPGTRLTVT.

This sequence joins TRBV6-1 and TRBJ1-1, with a possible D match to TRBD1 (5 bases). The V and J ends lost 6 bases and 2 bases respectively, with 10 bases between them. The CDR3 runs to 13 residues. The germline gives CDR1 MNHNS, CDR2 SASEGT. Here the CDR3 DNA reads TGTGCCAGCAGCATGGGACCTAACACTGAAGCTTTCTTT. The encoded protein is CASSMGPNTEAFF.

V is TRBV29-1 and J is TRBJ2-1; D perhaps matches TRBD2 (5 bases). Germline CDR1 SQVTM, CDR2 ANQGSEA. This CDR3 comprises 14 residues. With 4 bases removed from V and 0 bases from J, the gap between germline ends came to 10 bases. The CDR3: CSVGSSSSYNEQFF. The CDR3 bases are TGCAGCGTTGGCTCTAGCAGCTCCTACAATGAGCAGTTCTTC.

The CDR3 nucleotides are TGTGCCAGCAGCTTGGGGGGGACTAGCGGGAGTGATACGCAGTATTTT. It encodes CASSLGGTSGSDTQYF. This rearrangement joins TRBV5-6 to TRBJ2-3, with 14 bases lining up with TRBD2. V dropped 0 bases and J dropped 6; count of bases not matched to a gene: 3. Per the germline V gene, CDR1 is SGHDT and CDR2 is YYEEEE. The CDR3 has 16 residues.

V and J are TRBV7-2 and TRBJ2-1; 10 positions match TRBD2. In germline, CDR1 is SGHTA, CDR2 FQGNSA. This CDR3 contains 15 residues. V lost 1 base, J lost 7 bases, and 4 bases stayed unmatched. CDR3: CASSLEASGRNEQFF. The CDR3 DNA follows: TGTGCCAGCAGCTTAGAGGCTAGCGGGAGAAATGAGCAGTTCTTC.

The V and J genes are TRBV28 and TRBJ1-2; D may be TRBD1 (5 bases). The CDR3 is made up of 12 amino acids. Trimming took off 9 bases at V and 4 bases at J, with 12 bases between the two ends. Germline CDR1 MDHEN, CDR2 SYDVKM. The CDR3 DNA follows: TGTGCCAGTCGGGACCTTTCCTATGGCTACACCTTC. This translates into CASRDLSYGYTF.

The chain has TRBV18 and TRBJ2-5, with TRBD1 matching over 11 bases. Germline CDR1 KGHSH, CDR2 LQKENI. V lost 1 base and J lost 1; bases outside the gene matches: 2. There are 16 residues in the CDR3. In DNA form, the CDR3 reads TGTGCCAGCTCACCACGGGGGACAGGGGGCCAAGAGACCCAGTACTTC. Its translation is CASSPRGTGGQETQYF.

The genes are TRBV7-3 and TRBJ2-5; TRBD2 matches at 12 bases. Germline V gives CDR1 SGHTA, CDR2 FQGTGA. V was clipped by 2 bases and J by 5 bases; unmatched bases: 12. The CDR3 sequence is 18 residues long. The CDR3 coding sequence is TGTGCCAGCAGCTTATACGCCCTGACTAGCGGGAGTATGGAGACCCAGTACTTC. The encoded protein is CASSLYALTSGSMETQYF.

The V call is TRBV29-1, the J call TRBJ2-1; 9 bases are shared with TRBD2. Germline assignment: CDR1 SQVTM and CDR2 ANQGSEA. This CDR3 is 14 amino acids long. V lost 4 bases and J lost 3; bases outside the gene matches: 4. The CDR3 here is CSVARLADYNEQFF. The CDR3 DNA follows: TGCAGCGTTGCCCGACTAGCGGACTACAATGAGCAGTTCTTC.

The CDR3 DNA reads as TGCGCCAGCAGCTCCTTGGTATCTCGGGGCTCTGAAGCTTTCTTT. Translation: CASSSLVSRGSEAFF. This sequence joins TRBV5-1 and TRBJ1-1; possibly TRBD1 for D (5 bases). The V end lost 3 bases, the J end lost 6 bases, and 18 bases lay between the germline ends. CDR3 length: 15 amino acids. Germline CDR1 reads SGHRS; CDR2 reads YFSETQ.

This clone was detected once. The genes are TRBV18 and TRBJ2-2; 9 bases are a match to TRBD1. The germline V gene encodes CDR1 KGHSH and CDR2 LQKENI. CDR3 size: 15 residues. With V trimmed by 5 bases and J by 8 bases, 9 bases remained unmatched. In DNA, the CDR3 is TGTGCCAGCTCAATACAGGGGGCTCGTCCGGGGGAGCTGTTTTTT. Residues: CASSIQGARPGELFF.